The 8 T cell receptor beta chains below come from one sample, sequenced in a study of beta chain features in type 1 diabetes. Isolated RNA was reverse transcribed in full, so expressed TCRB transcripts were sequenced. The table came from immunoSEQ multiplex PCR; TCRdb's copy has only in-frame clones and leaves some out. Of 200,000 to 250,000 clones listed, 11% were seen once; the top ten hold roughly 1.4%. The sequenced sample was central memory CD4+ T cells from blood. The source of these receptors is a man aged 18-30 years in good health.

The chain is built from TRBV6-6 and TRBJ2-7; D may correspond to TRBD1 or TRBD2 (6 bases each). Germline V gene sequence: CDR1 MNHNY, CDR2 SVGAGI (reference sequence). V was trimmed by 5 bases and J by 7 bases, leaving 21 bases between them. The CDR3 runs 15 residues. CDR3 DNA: TGTGCCAGCAGTCATACGGAAAGGGGGGCTAGGGAGCAGTACTTC. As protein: CASSHTERGAREQYF.

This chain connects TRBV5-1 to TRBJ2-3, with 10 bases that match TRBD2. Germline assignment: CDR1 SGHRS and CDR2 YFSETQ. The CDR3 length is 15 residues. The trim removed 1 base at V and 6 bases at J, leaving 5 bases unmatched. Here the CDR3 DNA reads TGCGCCAGCAGCTTGTTGCTAGCGGGAGTCGATACGCAGTATTTT. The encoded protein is CASSLLLAGVDTQYF.

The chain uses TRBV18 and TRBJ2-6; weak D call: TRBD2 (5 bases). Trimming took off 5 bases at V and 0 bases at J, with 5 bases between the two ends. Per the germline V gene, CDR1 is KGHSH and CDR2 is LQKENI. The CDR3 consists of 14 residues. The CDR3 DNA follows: TGTGCCAGCTCAGGGAGCTCTGGGGCCAACGTCCTGACTTTC. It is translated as CASSGSSGANVLTF.

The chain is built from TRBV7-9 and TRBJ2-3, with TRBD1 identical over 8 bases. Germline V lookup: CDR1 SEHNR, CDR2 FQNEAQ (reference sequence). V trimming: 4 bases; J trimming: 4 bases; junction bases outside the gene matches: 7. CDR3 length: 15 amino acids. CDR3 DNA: TGTGCCAGCAGCTCGGGACAGGTTGAGGCAGATACGCAGTATTTT. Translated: CASSSGQVEADTQYF.

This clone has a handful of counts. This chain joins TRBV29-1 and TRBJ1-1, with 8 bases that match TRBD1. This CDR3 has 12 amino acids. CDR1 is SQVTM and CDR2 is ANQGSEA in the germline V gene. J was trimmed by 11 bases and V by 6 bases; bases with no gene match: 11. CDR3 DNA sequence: TGCAGCGTCCACGGCATGGACAGGGAGGCTTTCTTT. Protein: CSVHGMDREAFF.

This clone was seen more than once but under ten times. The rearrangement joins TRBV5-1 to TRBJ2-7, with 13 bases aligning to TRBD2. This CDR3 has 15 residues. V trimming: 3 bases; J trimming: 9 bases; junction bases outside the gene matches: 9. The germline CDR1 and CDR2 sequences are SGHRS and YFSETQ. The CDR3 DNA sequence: TGCGCCAGCAGCTCCACTAGCGGGAGGGGGTTCGCGCAGTACTTC. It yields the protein CASSSTSGRGFAQYF. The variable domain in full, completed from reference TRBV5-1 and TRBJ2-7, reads KAGVTQTPRYLIKTRGQQVTLSCSPISGHRSVSWYQQTPGQGLQFLFEYFSETQRNKGNFPGRFSGRQFSNSRSEMNVSTLELGDSALYLCASSSTSGRGFAQYFGPGTRLTVT.

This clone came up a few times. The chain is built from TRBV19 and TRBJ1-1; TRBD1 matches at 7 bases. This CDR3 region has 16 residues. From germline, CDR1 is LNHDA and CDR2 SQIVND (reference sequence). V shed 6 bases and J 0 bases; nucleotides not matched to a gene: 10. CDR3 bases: TGTGCCAGTAGCCGGGACAGCGAAGTCTTGAACACTGAAGCTTTCTTT. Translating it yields CASSRDSEVLNTEAFF.

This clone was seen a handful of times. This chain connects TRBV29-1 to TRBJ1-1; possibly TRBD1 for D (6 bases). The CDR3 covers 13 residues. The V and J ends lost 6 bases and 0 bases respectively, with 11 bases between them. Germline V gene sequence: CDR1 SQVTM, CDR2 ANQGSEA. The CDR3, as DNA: TGCAGCGTCCGGACAGACATGAACACTGAAGCTTTCTTT. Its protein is CSVRTDMNTEAFF. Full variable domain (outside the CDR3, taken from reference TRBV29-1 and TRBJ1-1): SAVISQKPSRDICQRGTSLTIQCQVDSQVTMMFWYRQQPGQSLTLIATANQGSEATYESGFVIDKFPISRPNLTFSTLTVSNMSPEDSSIYLCSVRTDMNTEAFFGQGTRLTVV.